This T cell receptor beta chain was sequenced during a study of blood T cell repertoires in COVID-19 (dated by TCRdb to about 2020). As for the study more broadly: The collaborator samples originated in the United States, Italy and Spain and spanned the acute and convalescent phases of COVID-19. The material from the prospective study consisted of cDNA or gDNA derived from T cells, B-cell-depleted T cells, or PBMCs. Deeply sampled blood TCRbeta repertoires from subjects exposed to, actively infected with, or recovered from COVID-19 were included in the dataset. The repertoires were made available in a free public database intended to serve as a resource for research on the immune response to SARS-CoV-2. The samples were drawn from the first 160 participants of the ongoing ImmuneRACE study and from some 1,300 subjects provided by 6 global collaborators. Nearly every sample came with metadata listing a de-identified subject ID, COVID-19 status, age in years and sex. Where available, HLA class I and class II types were obtained from metadata supplied by the sample provider rather than from assay-based typing. The research as a whole found: The quantity of clinical and demographic metadata differed by source and by participant and was supplied without curation.

In Seattle, one collaborating source enrolled patients while the infection was active and tracked those patients longitudinally over the course of disease. Whole blood was collected in K2EDTA tubes by collaborating institutions according to the institutions' own protocols. For TCRbeta analysis, collaborator samples were shipped as frozen whole blood, as isolated PBMCs, or as DNA extracted from either sample type. This clone was counted between two and nine times. The antigen this receptor binds is unknown. Base quality data are lacking; no much larger clone is found one base away. The immunoSEQ Assay, a bias-controlled multiplex PCR, was used to amplify TCRbeta CDR3 regions from genomic DNA. The study's own analysis went as follows. The number of nucleated cells in each sample was estimated by amplification of reference gene primers within the assay. Sequence reads were collapsed and filtered to measure the absolute abundance of every unique TCRbeta CDR3 rearrangement. For each sample, productive Simpson clonality was calculated as the square root of Simpson's diversity index over productive rearrangements. TCRdb's version of the immuneACCESS table is confined to in-frame rearrangements and falls short of the full clone set. An unresolved V gene accounts for under half of the shortfall where checked; the remainder is of unknown origin. D and trimming come from the DNA, and the V and J calls and clone size come from that table. For this sample there are about 95,000 clones; 80% to 90% appear just once. The leading ten clones occupy around 2.9% of the sample.

The CDR3 covers 13 residues, taking in both the cysteine and the phenylalanine. Only the CDR3 portion is preserved as DNA: 39 bases, with reading frame beginning at the first base. V is shortened by 1 base, J by 9 bases, and the region joining them spans 7 bases. From a lookup of the germline V gene (reference sequence), CDR1 and CDR2 are SEHNR and FQNEAQ. The receptor's source is a man aged 45 to 65 with COVID-19, enrolled during active disease. The sample comprised peripheral blood. The sequence joins TRBV7-9 to TRBJ1-6; no D gene can be assigned with confidence. The DNA sequence is as follows: TGTGCCAGCAGCTTAGATGTGAGTTCACCCCTCCACTTT. Its protein is CASSLDVSSPLHF.